Listed below are T cell receptor beta chains from one sample, sequenced in a study of technical replicates of blood from a few donors. Assay used: immunoSEQ multiplex PCR; TCRdb lists only in-frame clones, some missing. This sample has 66,000 or so clones, with approximately 90% found just once. The sample was PBMCs. Receptor source: a human donor in good health. Some clones in this sample may be carry-over from other donors' samples. The CDR3 runs from the conserved cysteine through the conserved F or W. Fields, in order: clone size, J gene, V gene, D gene, CDR3 DNA, CDR3 protein. The D gene is left open where the match is weak. Size values are once, few and many counts, or a class for expanded clones, and some rows have none.

>-|TRBJ1-2|TRBV5-6|-
TGTGCCAGCAGCCCGCCGGGGGTAGTTTACTATGGCTACACCTTC
CASSPPGVVYYGYTF
>-|TRBJ2-5|TRBV11-3|-
TGTGCCAGCAGTCGCGGGACCCCAGAGACCCAGTACTTC
CASSRGTPETQYF
>-|TRBJ1-5|TRBV4-3|TRBD1
TGCGCCAGCAGCTCCGACAGGGCAAATCAGCCCCAGCATTTT
CASSSDRANQPQHF
>-|TRBJ2-5|TRBV30|TRBD2
TGTGCCTGGAGCCCCCCAGCGGGGAGACAAGAGACCCAGTACTTC
CAWSPPAGRQETQYF
>-|TRBJ2-1|TRBV4-3|TRBD2
TGCGCCAGCAGCCAAGCGGGGACTAGCGGCTACAATGAGCAGTTCTTC
CASSQAGTSGYNEQFF
>-|TRBJ2-5|TRBV5-8|TRBD2
TGTGCCAGCGATCCCGGGACTAGCGGGAGAGGGGGCCAAGAGACCCAGTACTTC
CASDPGTSGRGGQETQYF
>-|TRBJ2-1|TRBV6-1|TRBD2
TGTGCCAGCAGTTCTAGCGGGAGAAACAATGAGCAGTTCTTC
CASSSSGRNNEQFF
>-|TRBJ1-2|TRBV5-6|TRBD1
TGTGCCAGCAGCTTAGCTGGGACAGGGGATAACTATGGCTACACCTTC
CASSLAGTGDNYGYTF
>-|TRBJ1-1|TRBV6-1|-
TGTGCCAGCCGAAAAGAGGATGTGGCTGAAGCTTTCTTT
CASRKEDVAEAFF
>-|TRBJ2-1|TRBV18|TRBD2
TGTGCCAGCTCACCGGGGACTAGCGGGGGGACCTTGCAGTTCTTC
CASSPGTSGGTLQFF
>-|TRBJ1-3|TRBV9|-
TGTGCCAGCAGCACCGGAGGGGGGGGGACATCTGGAAACACCATATATTTT
CASSTGGGGTSGNTIYF
>once|TRBJ1-6|TRBV18|-
TGTGCCAGCTCAGAGCGGGGAGGAAATTCACCCCTCCACTTT
CASSERGGNSPLHF
>-|TRBJ2-4|TRBV6-5|TRBD2
TGTGCCAGCAGTTGGGCTAGCGGATTCGGAAACATTCAGTACTTC
CASSWASGFGNIQYF
>once|TRBJ2-7|TRBV19|TRBD1
TGTGCCAGTAGTACCTTCGGGACAGCCTACGAGCAGTACTTC
CASSTFGTAYEQYF
>once|TRBJ1-1|TRBV5-1|-
TGCGCCAGCAGCTTGGGGGCAGGGCTGGGGAAGACTGAAGCTTTCTTT
CASSLGAGLGKTEAFF